This entry is about one T cell receptor (beta chain). These data belong to a study of blood T cell repertoires in COVID-19. Background on the study: Donors in the United States, Italy and Spain gave samples during acute or convalescent COVID-19.

Participants spanned ages about 18 to 100 years and resided in 20 to 25 US areas. Assignment of participants to cohorts was predicated upon participant-reported clinical history. The CDR3 is 16 amino acids. CDR1 is MNHEY, CDR2 SMNVEV, per germline (reference sequence). V was clipped by 6 bases and J by 7 bases; unmatched bases: 9. This table comes from immunoSEQ multiplex PCR, and its TCRdb copy is limited to in-frame clones, with some not included. This sample carries some 400,000 clones, 80% to 90% of them seen once, and the ten largest clones take around 1.1%. Input material: PBMCs or T cells enriched from blood (not recorded which). The clonotype originates from a man younger than 40 who had recovered from COVID-19. The rearrangement uses TRBV27 and TRBJ1-6; 10 nucleotides line up with TRBD1. The CDR3 is CASSYRQGARNSPLHF. The CDR3 coding sequence is TGTGCCAGCAGCTATCGACAGGGGGCAAGGAATTCACCCCTCCACTTT.